This TCR beta chain was identified during a study of T cells in Graves' hyperthyroidism and ophthalmopathy. Study overall: Peripheral blood was taken when the disease was first diagnosed, before any treatment began. Study-level results: Ophthalmopathy was model-predicted a median roughly 6.3 months pre-onset. Stable hyperthyroidism and ophthalmopathy were separated using 13 V-J signatures.

Comment on this clonotype: The target antigen is unknown.

RNA transcripts yielded amplified TCR beta CDR3 regions. With the HTBI primer set, the TCR CDR3 went through a first round of RT-PCR. TCRdb re-derived calls from the multiplex PCR reads in MiXCR, one entry per CDR3 protein. The sample carries fewer than 650,000 distinct CDR3 sequences, approximately 15% recorded once. The CDR3 totals 15 residues. Germline-derived CDR1 and CDR2 are LNHDA and SQIVND (reference sequence). The ends lost 5 bases at V and 2 bases at J; junction bases unmatched: 3. Any patient presenting with uncontrolled infection, other autoimmune disease, pregnancy or lactation was left out.

V and J are TRBV19 and TRBJ2-6; 7 bases align to TRBD1. Specimen: blood. The sequence was collected from a young woman with Graves' ophthalmopathy. As DNA, the CDR3 is TGTGCCAGTAGTGACAGGGTAACTGGGGCCAACGTCCTGACTTTC. It specifies CASSDRVTGANVLTF. Variable domain in full (rest from reference TRBV19 and TRBJ2-6): DGGITQSPKYLFRKEGQNVTLSCEQNLNHDAMYWYRQDPGQGLRLIYYSQIVNDFQKGDIAEGYSVSREKKESFPLTVTSAQKNPTAFYLCASSDRVTGANVLTFGAGSRLTVL.